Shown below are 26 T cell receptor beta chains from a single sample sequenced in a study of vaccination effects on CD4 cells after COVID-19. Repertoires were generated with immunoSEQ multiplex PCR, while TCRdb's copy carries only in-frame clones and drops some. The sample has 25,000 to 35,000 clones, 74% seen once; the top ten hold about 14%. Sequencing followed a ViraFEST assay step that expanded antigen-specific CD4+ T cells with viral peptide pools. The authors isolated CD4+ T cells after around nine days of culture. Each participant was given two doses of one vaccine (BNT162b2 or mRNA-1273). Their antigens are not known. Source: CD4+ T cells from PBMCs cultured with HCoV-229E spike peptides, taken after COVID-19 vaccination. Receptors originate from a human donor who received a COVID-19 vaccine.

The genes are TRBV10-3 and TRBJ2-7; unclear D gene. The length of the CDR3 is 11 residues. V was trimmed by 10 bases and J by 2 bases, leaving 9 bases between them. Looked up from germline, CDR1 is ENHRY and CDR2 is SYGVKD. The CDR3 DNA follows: TGTGCCACGAGCGACCCCTACGAGCAGTACTTC. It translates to CATSDPYEQYF.

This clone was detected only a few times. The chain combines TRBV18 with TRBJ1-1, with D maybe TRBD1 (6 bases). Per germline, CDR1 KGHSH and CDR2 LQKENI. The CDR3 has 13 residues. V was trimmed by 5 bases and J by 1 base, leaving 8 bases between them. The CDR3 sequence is CASSTQGNTEAFF. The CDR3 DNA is TGTGCCAGCTCAACACAGGGGAACACTGAAGCTTTCTTT.

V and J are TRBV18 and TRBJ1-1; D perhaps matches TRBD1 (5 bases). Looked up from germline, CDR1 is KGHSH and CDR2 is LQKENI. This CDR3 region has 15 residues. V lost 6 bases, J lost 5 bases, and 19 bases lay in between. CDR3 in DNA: TGTGCCAGCTCCGATGTGCAGGGTATCGGGACTGAAGCTTTCTTT. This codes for CASSDVQGIGTEAFF.

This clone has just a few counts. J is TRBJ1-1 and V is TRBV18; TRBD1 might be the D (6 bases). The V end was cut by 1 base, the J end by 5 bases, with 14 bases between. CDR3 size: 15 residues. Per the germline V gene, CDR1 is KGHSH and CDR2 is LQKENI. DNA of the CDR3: TGTGCCAGCTCACCACAATCAGGGGTGGGGACTGAAGCTTTCTTT. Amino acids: CASSPQSGVGTEAFF.

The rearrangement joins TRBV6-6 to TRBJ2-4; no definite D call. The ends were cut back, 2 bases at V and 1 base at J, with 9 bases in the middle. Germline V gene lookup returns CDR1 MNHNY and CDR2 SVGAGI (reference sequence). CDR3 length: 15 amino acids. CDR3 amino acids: CASSYEWGAKNIQYF. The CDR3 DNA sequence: TGTGCCAGCAGTTACGAGTGGGGTGCCAAAAACATTCAGTACTTC.

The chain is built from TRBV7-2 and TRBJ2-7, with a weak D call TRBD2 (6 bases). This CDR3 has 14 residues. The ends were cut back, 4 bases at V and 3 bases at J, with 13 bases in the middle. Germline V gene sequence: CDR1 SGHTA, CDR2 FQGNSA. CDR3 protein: CASSSPRRGYEQYF. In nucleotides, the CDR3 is TGTGCCAGCAGCTCGCCCCGGCGGGGCTACGAGCAGTACTTC.

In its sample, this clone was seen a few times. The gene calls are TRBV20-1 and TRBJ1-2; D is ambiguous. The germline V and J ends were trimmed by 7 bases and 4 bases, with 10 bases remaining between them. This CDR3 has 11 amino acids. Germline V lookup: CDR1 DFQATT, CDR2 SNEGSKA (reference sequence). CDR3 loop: CSVRVGYGYTF. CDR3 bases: TGCAGTGTTCGGGTCGGCTATGGCTACACCTTC.

In DNA form, the CDR3 reads TGCGCCAGCAGCCCAGGGACAGTCTCTAATGAAAAACTGTTTTTT. This codes for CASSPGTVSNEKLFF. The chain is built from TRBV4-1 and TRBJ1-4, with 7 bases aligning to TRBD1. CDR3 length equals 15 residues. Germline V gives CDR1 MGHRA, CDR2 YSYEKL. The V segment lost 4 bases and the J segment 3 bases; nucleotides outside the gene matches: 5.

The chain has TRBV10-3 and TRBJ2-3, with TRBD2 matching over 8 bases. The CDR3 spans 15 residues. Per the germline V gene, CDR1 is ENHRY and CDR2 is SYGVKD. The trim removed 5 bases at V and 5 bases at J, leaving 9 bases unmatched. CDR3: CAISNPGLGGDTQYF. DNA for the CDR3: TGTGCCATCAGTAACCCGGGACTAGGCGGAGATACGCAGTATTTT.

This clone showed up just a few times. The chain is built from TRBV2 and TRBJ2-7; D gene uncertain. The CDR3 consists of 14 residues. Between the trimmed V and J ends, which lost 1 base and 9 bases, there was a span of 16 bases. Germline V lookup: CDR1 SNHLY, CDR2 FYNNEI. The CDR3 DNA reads TGTGCCAGCAGTGAAGGTGTCCACCGCTTTGGGCAGTACTTC. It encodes CASSEGVHRFGQYF. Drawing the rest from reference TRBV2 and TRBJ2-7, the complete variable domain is EPEVTQTPSHQVTQMGQEVILRCVPISNHLYFYWYRQILGQKVEFLVSFYNNEISEKSEIFDDQFSVERPDGSNFTLKIRSTKLEDSAMYFCASSEGVHRFGQYFGPGTRLTVT.

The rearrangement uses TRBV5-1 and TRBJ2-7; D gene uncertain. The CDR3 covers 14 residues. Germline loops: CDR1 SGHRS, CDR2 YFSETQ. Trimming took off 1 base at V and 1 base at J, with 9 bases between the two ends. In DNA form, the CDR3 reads TGCGCCAGCAGCTTGTCAGGCGGATCCTACGAGCAGTACTTC. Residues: CASSLSGGSYEQYF.

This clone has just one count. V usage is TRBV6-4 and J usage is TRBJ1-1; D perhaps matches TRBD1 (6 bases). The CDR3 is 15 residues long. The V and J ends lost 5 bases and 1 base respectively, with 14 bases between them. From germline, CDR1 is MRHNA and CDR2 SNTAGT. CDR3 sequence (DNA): TGTGCCAGCAGTTACCAAGGGGGAGGGAACACTGAAGCTTTCTTT. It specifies CASSYQGGGNTEAFF.

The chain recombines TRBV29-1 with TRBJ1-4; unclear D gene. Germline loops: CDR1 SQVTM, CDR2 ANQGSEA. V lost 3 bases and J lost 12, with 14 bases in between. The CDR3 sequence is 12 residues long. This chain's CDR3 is CSVDGMKGELFF. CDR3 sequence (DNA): TGCAGCGTTGATGGGATGAAGGGTGAACTGTTTTTT.

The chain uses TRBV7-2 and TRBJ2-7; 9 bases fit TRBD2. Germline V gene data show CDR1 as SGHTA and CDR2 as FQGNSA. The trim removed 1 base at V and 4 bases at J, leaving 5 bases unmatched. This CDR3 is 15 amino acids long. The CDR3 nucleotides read TGTGCCAGCAGCTTAGAGGGTAGCGGGAGTTACGAGCAGTACTTC. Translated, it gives CASSLEGSGSYEQYF.

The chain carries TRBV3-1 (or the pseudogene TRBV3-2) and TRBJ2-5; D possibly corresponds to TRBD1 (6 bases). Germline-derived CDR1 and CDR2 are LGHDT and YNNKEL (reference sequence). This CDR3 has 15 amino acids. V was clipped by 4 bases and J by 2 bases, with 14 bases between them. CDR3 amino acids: CASSRGTLGQETQYF. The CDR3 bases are TGTGCCAGCAGCCGGGGGACACTTGGACAAGAGACCCAGTACTTC.

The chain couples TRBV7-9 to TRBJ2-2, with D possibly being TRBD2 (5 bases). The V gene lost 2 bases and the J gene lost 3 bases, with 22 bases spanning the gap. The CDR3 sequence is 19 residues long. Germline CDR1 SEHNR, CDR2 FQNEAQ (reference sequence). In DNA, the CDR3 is TGTGCCAGCAGCTTATTTCGACTACCTAAAGGGTTGGACACCGGGGAGCTGTTTTTT. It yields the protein CASSLFRLPKGLDTGELFF.

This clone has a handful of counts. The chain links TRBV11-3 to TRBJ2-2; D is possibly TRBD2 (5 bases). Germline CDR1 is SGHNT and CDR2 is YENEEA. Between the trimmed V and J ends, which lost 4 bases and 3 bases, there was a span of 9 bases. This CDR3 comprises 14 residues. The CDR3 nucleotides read TGTGCCAGCAGCTCAAACGGGGACACCGGGGAGCTGTTTTTT. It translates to CASSSNGDTGELFF. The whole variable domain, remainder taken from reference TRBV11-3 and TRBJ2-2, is EAGVVQSPRYKIIEKKQPVAFWCNPISGHNTLYWYLQNLGQGPELLIRYENEEAVDDSQLPKDRFSAERLKGVDSTLKIQPAELGDSAVYLCASSSNGDTGELFFGEGSRLTVL.

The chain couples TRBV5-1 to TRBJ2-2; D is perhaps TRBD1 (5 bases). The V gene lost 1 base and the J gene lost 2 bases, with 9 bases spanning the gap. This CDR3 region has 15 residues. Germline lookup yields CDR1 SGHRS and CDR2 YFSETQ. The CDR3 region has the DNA TGCGCCAGCAGCTTGACTGGGGCTAACACCGGGGAGCTGTTTTTT. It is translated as CASSLTGANTGELFF.

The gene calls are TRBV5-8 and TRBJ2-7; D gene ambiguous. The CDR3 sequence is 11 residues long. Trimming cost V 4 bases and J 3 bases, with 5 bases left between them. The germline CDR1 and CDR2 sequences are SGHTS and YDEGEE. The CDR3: CASSEYYEQYF. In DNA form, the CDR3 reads TGTGCCAGCAGCGAATACTACGAGCAGTACTTC.

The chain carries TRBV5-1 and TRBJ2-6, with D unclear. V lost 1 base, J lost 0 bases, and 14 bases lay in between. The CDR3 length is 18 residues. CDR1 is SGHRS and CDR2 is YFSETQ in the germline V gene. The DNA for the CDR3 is TGCGCCAGCAGCTTGATGGGCCTACGAGTCTCTGGGGCCAACGTCCTGACTTTC. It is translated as CASSLMGLRVSGANVLTF.

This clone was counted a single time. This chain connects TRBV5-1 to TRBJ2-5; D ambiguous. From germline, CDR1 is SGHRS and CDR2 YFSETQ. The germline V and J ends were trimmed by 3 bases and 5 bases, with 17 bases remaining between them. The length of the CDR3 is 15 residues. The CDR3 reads CASSWYRTQEETQYF. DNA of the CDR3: TGCGCCAGCAGCTGGTATCGGACCCAGGAGGAGACCCAGTACTTC.

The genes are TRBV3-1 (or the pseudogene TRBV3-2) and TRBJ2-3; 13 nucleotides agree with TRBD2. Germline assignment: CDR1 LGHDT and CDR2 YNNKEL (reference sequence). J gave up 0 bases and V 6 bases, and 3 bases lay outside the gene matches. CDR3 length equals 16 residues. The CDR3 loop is CASRTGLAGSTDTQYF. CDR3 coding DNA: TGTGCCAGCAGGACGGGACTAGCGGGGAGCACAGATACGCAGTATTTT.

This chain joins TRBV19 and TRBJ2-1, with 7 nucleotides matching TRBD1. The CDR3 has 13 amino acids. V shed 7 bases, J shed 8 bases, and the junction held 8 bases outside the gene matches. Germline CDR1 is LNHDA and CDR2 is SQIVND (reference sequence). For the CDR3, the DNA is TGTGCCAGTATAGGGGGCATGAGGGATGAGCAGTTCTTC. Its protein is CASIGGMRDEQFF.

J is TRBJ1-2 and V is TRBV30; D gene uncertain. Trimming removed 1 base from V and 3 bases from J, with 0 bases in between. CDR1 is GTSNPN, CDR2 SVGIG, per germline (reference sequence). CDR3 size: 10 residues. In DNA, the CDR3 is TGTGCCTGGAGTGACTATGGCTACACCTTC. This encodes CAWSDYGYTF.

In DNA form, the CDR3 reads TGTGCCAGCAGCTTAGACAGGGTGCAAGGATCTGAAGCTTTCTTT. Translated: CASSLDRVQGSEAFF. The chain joins TRBV11-2 to TRBJ1-1; D perhaps matches TRBD1 (5 bases). This CDR3 comprises 15 residues. CDR1 and CDR2 from the germline V gene are SGHAT and FQNNGV. Trimming cost V 0 bases and J 6 bases, with 14 bases left between them.

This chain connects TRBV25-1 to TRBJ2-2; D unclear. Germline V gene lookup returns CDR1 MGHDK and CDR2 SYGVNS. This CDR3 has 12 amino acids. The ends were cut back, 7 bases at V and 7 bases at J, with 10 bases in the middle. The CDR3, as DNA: TGTGCCAGCACCGACCTCCTCGGGGAGCTGTTTTTT. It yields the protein CASTDLLGELFF.